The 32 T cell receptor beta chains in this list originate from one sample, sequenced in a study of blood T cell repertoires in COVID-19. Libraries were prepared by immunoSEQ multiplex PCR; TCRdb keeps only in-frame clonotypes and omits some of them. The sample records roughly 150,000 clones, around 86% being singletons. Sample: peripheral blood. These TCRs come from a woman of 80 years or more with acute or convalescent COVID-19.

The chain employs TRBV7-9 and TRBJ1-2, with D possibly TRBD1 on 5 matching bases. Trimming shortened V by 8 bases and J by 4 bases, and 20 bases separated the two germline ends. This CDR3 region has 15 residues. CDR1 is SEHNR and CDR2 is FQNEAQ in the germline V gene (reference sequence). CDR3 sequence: CASCPWEGQIYGYTF. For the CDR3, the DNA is TGTGCCAGCTGCCCCTGGGAGGGGCAGATCTATGGCTACACCTTC.

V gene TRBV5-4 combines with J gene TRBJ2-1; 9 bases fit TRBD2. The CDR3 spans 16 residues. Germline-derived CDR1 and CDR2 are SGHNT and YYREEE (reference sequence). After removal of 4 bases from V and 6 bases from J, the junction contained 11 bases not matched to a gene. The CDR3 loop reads CASSRVPISGGNEQFF. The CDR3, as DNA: TGTGCCAGCAGCAGGGTCCCCATTAGCGGGGGCAATGAGCAGTTCTTC.

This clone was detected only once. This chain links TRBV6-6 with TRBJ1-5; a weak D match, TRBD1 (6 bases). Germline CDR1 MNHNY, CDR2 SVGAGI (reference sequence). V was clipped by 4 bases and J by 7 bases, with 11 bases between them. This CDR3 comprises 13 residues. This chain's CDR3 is CASSFPGDQPQHF. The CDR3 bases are TGTGCCAGCAGTTTCCCAGGGGACCAGCCCCAGCATTTT.

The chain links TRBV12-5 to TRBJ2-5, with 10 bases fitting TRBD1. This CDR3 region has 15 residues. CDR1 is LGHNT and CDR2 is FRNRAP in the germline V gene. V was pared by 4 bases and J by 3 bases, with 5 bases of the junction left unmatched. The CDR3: CASGSGTGAKETQYF. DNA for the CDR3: TGTGCTAGTGGTTCGGGGACAGGGGCGAAAGAGACCCAGTACTTC.

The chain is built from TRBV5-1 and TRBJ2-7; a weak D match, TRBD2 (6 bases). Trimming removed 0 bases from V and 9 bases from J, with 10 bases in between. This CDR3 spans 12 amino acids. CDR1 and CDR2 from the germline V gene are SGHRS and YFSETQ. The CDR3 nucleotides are TGCGCCAGCAGCTTGGCGGGGGATCGGCAGTACTTC. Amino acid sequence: CASSLAGDRQYF.

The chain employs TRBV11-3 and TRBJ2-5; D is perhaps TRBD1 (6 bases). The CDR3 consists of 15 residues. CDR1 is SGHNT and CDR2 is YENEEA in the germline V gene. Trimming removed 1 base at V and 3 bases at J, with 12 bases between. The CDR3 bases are TGTGCCAGCAGCTTAGGGGGGCGGGTCGAAGAGACCCAGTACTTC. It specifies CASSLGGRVEETQYF.

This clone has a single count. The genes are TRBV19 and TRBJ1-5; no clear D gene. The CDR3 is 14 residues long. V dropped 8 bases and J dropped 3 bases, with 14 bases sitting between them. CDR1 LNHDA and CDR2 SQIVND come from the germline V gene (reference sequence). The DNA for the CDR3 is TGTGCCAGTGTCAAGAACAGTTTCAATCAGCCCCAGCATTTT. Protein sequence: CASVKNSFNQPQHF.

The CDR3 region has the DNA TGTGCCAGCAGTTTAGTGGGCCTGACTAGCGGGGTCTGGGGTGAGCAGTTCTTC. Its translation: CASSLVGLTSGVWGEQFF. The chain is built from TRBV27 and TRBJ2-1; TRBD2 matches at 11 bases. Germline V gene lookup returns CDR1 MNHEY and CDR2 SMNVEV (reference sequence). This CDR3 comprises 18 residues. The V gene end was trimmed by 2 bases and the J gene end by 9 bases; junction bases not matched to a gene: 15.

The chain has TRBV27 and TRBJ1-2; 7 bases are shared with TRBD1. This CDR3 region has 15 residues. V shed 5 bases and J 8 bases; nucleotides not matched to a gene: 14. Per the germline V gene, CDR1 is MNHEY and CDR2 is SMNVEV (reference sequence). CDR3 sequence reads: CASSPSSYRGEGYTF. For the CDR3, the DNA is TGTGCCAGCAGTCCGTCGTCCTACAGGGGCGAGGGCTACACCTTC.

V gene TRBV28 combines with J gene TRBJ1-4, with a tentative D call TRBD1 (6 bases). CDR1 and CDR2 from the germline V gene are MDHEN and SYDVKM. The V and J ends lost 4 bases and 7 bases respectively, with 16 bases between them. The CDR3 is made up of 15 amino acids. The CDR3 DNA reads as TGTGCCAGCAGTTCCCCAGGGGTGGAAGTTGAAAAACTGTTTTTT. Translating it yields CASSSPGVEVEKLFF.

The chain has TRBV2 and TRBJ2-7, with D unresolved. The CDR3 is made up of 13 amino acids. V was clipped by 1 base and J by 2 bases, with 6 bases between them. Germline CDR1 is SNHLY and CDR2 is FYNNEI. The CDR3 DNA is TGTGCCAGCAGTGAAGGGCCAGCCTACGAGCAGTACTTC. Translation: CASSEGPAYEQYF.

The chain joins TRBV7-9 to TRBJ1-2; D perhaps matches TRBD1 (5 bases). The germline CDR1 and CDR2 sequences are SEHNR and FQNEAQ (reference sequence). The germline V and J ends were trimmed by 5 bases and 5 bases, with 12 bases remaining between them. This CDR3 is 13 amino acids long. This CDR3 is CASSRGRGYGYTF. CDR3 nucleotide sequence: TGTGCCAGCAGCCGAGGCCGGGGGTATGGCTACACCTTC.

The CDR3 reads CASSHLGRTYEQYF. The DNA for the CDR3 is TGCGCCAGCAGCCATCTGGGGCGGACCTACGAGCAGTACTTC. The chain couples TRBV4-1 to TRBJ2-7; possible D gene TRBD1, 5 bases. Germline V gives CDR1 MGHRA, CDR2 YSYEKL. V lost 3 bases and J 2 bases, leaving 11 bases between the germline ends. The CDR3 contains 14 residues.

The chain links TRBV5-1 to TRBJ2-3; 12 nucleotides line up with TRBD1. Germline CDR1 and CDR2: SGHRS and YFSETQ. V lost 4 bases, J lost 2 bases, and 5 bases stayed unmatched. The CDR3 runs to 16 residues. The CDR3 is CASSLMGQGATDTQYF. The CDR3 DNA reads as TGCGCCAGCAGCCTAATGGGACAGGGGGCCACAGATACGCAGTATTTT. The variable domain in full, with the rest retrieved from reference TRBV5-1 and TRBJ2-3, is KAGVTQTPRYLIKTRGQQVTLSCSPISGHRSVSWYQQTPGQGLQFLFEYFSETQRNKGNFPGRFSGRQFSNSRSEMNVSTLELGDSALYLCASSLMGQGATDTQYFGPGTRLTVL.

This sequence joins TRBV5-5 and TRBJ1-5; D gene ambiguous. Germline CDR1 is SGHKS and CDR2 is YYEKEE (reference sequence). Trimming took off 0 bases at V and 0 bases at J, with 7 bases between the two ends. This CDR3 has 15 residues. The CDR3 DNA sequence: TGTGCCAGCAGCTTGGACGGGTATAGCAATCAGCCCCAGCATTTT. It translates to CASSLDGYSNQPQHF.

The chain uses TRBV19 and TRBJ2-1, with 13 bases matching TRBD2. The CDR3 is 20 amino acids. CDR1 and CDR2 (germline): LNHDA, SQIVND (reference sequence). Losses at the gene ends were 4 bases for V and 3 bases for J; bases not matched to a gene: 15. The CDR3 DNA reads TGTGCCAGTAGTACAGACCTCGGCATGTGGACTAGCGGGGGCTACAATGAGCAGTTCTTC. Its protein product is CASSTDLGMWTSGGYNEQFF.

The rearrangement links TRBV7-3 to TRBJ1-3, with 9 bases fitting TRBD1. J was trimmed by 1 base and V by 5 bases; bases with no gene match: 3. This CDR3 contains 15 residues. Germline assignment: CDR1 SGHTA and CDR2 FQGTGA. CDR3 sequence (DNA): TGTGCCAGCAGCCCGACAGGGGGATCTGGAAACACCATATATTTT. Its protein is CASSPTGGSGNTIYF.

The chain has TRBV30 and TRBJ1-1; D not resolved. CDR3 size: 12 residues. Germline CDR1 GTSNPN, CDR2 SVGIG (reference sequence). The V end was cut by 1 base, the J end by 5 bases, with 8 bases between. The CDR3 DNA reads TGTGCCTGGAGTGGGTCGGGGACTGAAGCTTTCTTT. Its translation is CAWSGSGTEAFF.

CDR3 bases: TGTGCCAGCAGGACTGGACTAGCGGGGAACAATGAGCAGTTCTTC. This translates into CASRTGLAGNNEQFF. The gene calls are TRBV6-5 and TRBJ2-1; 12 bases line up with TRBD2. The CDR3 is 15 residues long. The germline V gene encodes CDR1 MNHEY and CDR2 SVGAGI. The V and J ends lost 6 bases and 5 bases, in that order; junction bases with no gene match: 5.

CDR3: CASSQTGVGTF. The DNA of the CDR3 is TGTGCCAGCAGCCAAACGGGGGTTGGCACCTTC. The V gene is TRBV3-1 (or the pseudogene TRBV3-2), the J gene TRBJ1-2; a possible D gene is TRBD1 (5 bases). The CDR3 sequence is 11 residues long. Germline V lookup: CDR1 LGHDT, CDR2 YNNKEL (reference sequence). Trimming left V 2 bases short and J 13 bases short, with 11 bases between.

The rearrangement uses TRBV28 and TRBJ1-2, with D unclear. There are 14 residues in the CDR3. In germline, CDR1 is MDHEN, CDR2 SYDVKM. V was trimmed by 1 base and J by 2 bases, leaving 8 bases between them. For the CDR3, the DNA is TGTGCCAGCAGTTTATTGGCGGGGAACTATGGCTACACCTTC. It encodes CASSLLAGNYGYTF.

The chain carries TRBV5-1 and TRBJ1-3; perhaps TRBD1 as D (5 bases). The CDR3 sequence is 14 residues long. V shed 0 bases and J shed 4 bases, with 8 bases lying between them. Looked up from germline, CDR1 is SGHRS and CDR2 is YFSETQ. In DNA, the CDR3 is TGCGCCAGCAGCTTGGCAGGGTACGGAAACACCATATATTTT. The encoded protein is CASSLAGYGNTIYF.

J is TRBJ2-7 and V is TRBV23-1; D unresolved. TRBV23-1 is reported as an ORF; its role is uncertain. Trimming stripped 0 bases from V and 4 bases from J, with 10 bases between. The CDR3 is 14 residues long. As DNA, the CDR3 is TGCGCCAGCAGTCAATCACTCAGGTATTACGAGCAGTACTTC. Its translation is CASSQSLRYYEQYF.

CDR3 protein: CASRWGTMNGYTF. The DNA of the CDR3 is TGTGCCTCTCGATGGGGGACTATGAACGGCTACACCTTC. The chain combines TRBV10-3 with TRBJ1-2; tentative D call: TRBD1 (5 bases). Germline lookup yields CDR1 ENHRY and CDR2 SYGVKD. Deletions cut 11 bases from V and 8 bases from J, with 21 bases between. The CDR3 has 13 amino acids.

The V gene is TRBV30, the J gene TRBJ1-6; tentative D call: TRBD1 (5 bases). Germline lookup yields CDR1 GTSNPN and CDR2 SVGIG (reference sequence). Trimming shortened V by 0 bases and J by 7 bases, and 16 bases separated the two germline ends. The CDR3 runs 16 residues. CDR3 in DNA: TGTGCCTGGAGTGTACGGGGGTTTGAATGGAATTCACCCCTCCACTTT. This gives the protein CAWSVRGFEWNSPLHF.

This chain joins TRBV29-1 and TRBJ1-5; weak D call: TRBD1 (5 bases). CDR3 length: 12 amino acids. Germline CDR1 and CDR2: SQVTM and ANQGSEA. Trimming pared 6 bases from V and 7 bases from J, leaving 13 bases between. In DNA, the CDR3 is TGCAGCGTCTCAGGGTATGGGCAGCCCCAGCATTTT. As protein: CSVSGYGQPQHF.

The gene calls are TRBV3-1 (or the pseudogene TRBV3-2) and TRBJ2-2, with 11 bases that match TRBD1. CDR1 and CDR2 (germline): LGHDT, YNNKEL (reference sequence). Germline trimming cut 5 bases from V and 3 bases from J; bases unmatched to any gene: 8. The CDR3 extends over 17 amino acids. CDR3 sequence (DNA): TGTGCCAGCAGCATTTCAAGGACAGGGGGCCACACCGGGGAGCTGTTTTTT. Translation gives CASSISRTGGHTGELFF.

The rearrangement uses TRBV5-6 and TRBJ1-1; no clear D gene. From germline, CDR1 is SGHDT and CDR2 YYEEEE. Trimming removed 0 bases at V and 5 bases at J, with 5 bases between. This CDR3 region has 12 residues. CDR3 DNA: TGTGCCAGCAGCTTGGACAGAACTGAAGCTTTCTTT. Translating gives CASSLDRTEAFF.

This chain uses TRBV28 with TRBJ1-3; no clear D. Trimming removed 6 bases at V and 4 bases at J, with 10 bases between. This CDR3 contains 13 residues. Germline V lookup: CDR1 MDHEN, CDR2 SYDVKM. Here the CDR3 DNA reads TGTGCCAGCAGCCGCACACAGGGAAACACCATATATTTT. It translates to CASSRTQGNTIYF.

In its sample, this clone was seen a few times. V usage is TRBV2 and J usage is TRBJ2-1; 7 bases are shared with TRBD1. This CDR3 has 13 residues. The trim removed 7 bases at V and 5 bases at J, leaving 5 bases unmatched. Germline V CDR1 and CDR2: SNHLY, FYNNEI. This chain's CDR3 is CASKLDRNNEQFF. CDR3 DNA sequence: TGTGCCAGCAAGTTGGACAGGAACAATGAGCAGTTCTTC.

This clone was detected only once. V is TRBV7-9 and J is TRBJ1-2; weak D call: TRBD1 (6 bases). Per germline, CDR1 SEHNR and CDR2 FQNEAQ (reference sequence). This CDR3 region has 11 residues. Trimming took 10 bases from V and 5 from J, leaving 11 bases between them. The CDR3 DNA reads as TGTGCCAATACAGGGAAATATGGCTACACCTTC. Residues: CANTGKYGYTF.

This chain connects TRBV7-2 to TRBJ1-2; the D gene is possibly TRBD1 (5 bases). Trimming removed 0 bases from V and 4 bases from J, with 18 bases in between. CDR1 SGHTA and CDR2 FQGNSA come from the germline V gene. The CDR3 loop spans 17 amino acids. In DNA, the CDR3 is TGTGCCAGCAGCTTAGCCTCGCGTGAAGGGGAGGCCTATGGCTACACCTTC. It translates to CASSLASREGEAYGYTF.